The next 17 T cell receptor beta chains were all read from a single sample in a study of cytomegalovirus exposure and HLA in healthy donors. Libraries were prepared by immunoSEQ multiplex PCR; TCRdb keeps only in-frame clonotypes and omits some of them. Among about 220,000 clones listed, 75% to 95% were seen once. The sample was PBMCs. The receptors derive from a young woman in good health and CMV-seronegative.

The chain recombines TRBV5-1 with TRBJ2-1; TRBD2 agrees at 15 bases. The CDR3 is 18 residues long. The ends lost 0 bases at V and 4 bases at J; junction bases unmatched: 5. Germline V lookup: CDR1 SGHRS, CDR2 YFSETQ. The CDR3 sequence: CASSLAGTSGGLYNEQFF. DNA of the CDR3: TGCGCCAGCAGCTTGGCCGGGACTAGCGGGGGGCTTTACAATGAGCAGTTCTTC.

CDR3 residues: CASSPYYRSDTEAFF. Written as DNA, the CDR3 is TGTGCCAGCTCACCATATTACAGATCCGACACTGAAGCTTTCTTT. V usage is TRBV18 and J usage is TRBJ1-1; the D is unclear. The CDR3 is made up of 15 amino acids. CDR1 KGHSH and CDR2 LQKENI come from the germline V gene. Trimming removed 2 bases from V and 3 bases from J, with 13 bases in between.

The chain combines TRBV9 with TRBJ2-2, with TRBD2 matching 7 bases. The V gene end was trimmed by 1 base and the J gene end by 5 bases; junction bases not matched to a gene: 5. CDR3 length: 15 amino acids. Germline CDR1 SGDLS, CDR2 YYNGEE. CDR3 bases: TGTGCCAGCAGCGTACCAGCGGGACCGACCGGGGAGCTGTTTTTT. This gives the protein CASSVPAGPTGELFF.

V is TRBV21-1 and J is TRBJ2-7; the listed D gene, TRBD1, was not tested against the DNA. TRBV21-1 is a known pseudogene. The CDR3 contains 18 residues. The CDR3 loop is CASSKAPQQGHLSYEQYF. Written as DNA, the CDR3 is TGTGCCAGCAGCAAAGCCCCCCAACAGGGCCATCTCTCCTACGAGCAGTACTTC.

The J gene is TRBJ2-7, the V gene TRBV29-1, with 11 bases that match TRBD1. Losses at the gene ends were 3 bases for V and 3 bases for J; bases not matched to a gene: 7. This CDR3 has 15 residues. In germline, CDR1 is SQVTM, CDR2 ANQGSEA. The CDR3: CSVEHRDRGDYEQYF. CDR3 in DNA: TGCAGCGTTGAGCATCGGGACAGGGGGGACTACGAGCAGTACTTC.

The chain couples TRBV5-1 to TRBJ1-1; D is perhaps TRBD1 (5 bases). Germline V CDR1 and CDR2: SGHRS, YFSETQ. The V end was cut by 4 bases, the J end by 3 bases, with 16 bases between. CDR3 size: 15 residues. CDR3 amino acids: CASSPLGGRDTEAFF. The CDR3, as DNA: TGCGCCAGCAGCCCATTGGGGGGAAGGGACACTGAAGCTTTCTTT.

The chain has TRBV11-2 and TRBJ2-2, with 8 bases that match TRBD2. Per germline, CDR1 SGHAT and CDR2 FQNNGV. Trimming took 1 base from V and 5 from J; bases not matched to a gene: 9. The CDR3 has 17 amino acids. The CDR3 sequence: CASSLAGGPGRTGELFF. The CDR3 DNA is TGTGCCAGCAGCTTAGCGGGAGGGCCGGGAAGGACCGGGGAGCTGTTTTTT.

The chain recombines TRBV11-2 with TRBJ2-7; tentatively, D is TRBD2 (5 bases). The CDR3 runs 15 residues. From germline, CDR1 is SGHAT and CDR2 FQNNGV. Trimming took off 0 bases at V and 6 bases at J, with 15 bases between the two ends. The chain's CDR3 is CASSLEVGDPFEQYF. Written as DNA, the CDR3 is TGTGCCAGCAGCTTAGAGGTGGGAGATCCCTTCGAGCAGTACTTC.

The rearrangement uses TRBV5-1 and TRBJ2-1; D remains ambiguous. Germline lookup yields CDR1 SGHRS and CDR2 YFSETQ. Trimming shortened V by 7 bases and J by 0 bases, and 11 bases separated the two germline ends. The CDR3 has 14 residues. The chain's CDR3 is CASATASSYNEQFF. CDR3 sequence (DNA): TGCGCCAGCGCTACAGCCAGCTCCTACAATGAGCAGTTCTTC. The variable domain in full, with the rest retrieved from reference TRBV5-1 and TRBJ2-1, is KAGVTQTPRYLIKTRGQQVTLSCSPISGHRSVSWYQQTPGQGLQFLFEYFSETQRNKGNFPGRFSGRQFSNSRSEMNVSTLELGDSALYLCASATASSYNEQFFGPGTRLTVL.

As DNA, the CDR3 is TGTGCCAGTAGTCCTCTTGGGACTTCGGTGGGAGAGACCCAGTACTTC. Protein product: CASSPLGTSVGETQYF. The chain carries TRBV19 and TRBJ2-5, with D perhaps matching TRBD2 (6 bases). Germline values: CDR1 LNHDA, CDR2 SQIVND (reference sequence). CDR3 length: 16 residues. Trimming cost V 5 bases and J 4 bases, with 20 bases left between them.

This clone occurred a few times. The chain links TRBV7-9 to TRBJ2-7; TRBD2 matches 8 bases. V lost 8 bases and J lost 3; bases outside the gene matches: 12. This CDR3 spans 15 amino acids. From germline, CDR1 is SEHNR and CDR2 FQNEAQ (reference sequence). CDR3: CASSNSGTVFYEQYF. Written as DNA, the CDR3 is TGTGCCAGCTCCAATAGCGGGACGGTATTCTACGAGCAGTACTTC.

The chain is built from TRBV27 and TRBJ2-7; the match to TRBD1 covers 9 bases. Germline loops: CDR1 MNHEY, CDR2 SMNVEV (reference sequence). CDR3 length: 14 amino acids. The junction had 6 bases not matched to a gene; V was cut back by 5 bases and J by 4 bases. The CDR3 nucleotides read TGTGCCAGCAGTATAACAGGGGGCGCTTACGAGCAGTACTTC. Translated, it gives CASSITGGAYEQYF.

The chain couples TRBV9 to TRBJ1-2; perhaps TRBD1 as D (6 bases). The germline CDR1 and CDR2 sequences are SGDLS and YYNGEE. The CDR3 contains 12 residues. Between the trimmed V and J ends, which lost 4 bases and 8 bases, there was a span of 12 bases. CDR3 protein: CASSTPQGGYTF. DNA of the CDR3: TGTGCCAGCAGCACCCCACAGGGCGGCTACACCTTC. The whole variable domain, remainder taken from reference TRBV9 and TRBJ1-2, is DSGVTQTPKHLITATGQRVTLRCSPRSGDLSVYWYQQSLDQGLQFLIQYYNGEERAKGNILERFSAQQFPDLHSELNLSSLELGDSALYFCASSTPQGGYTFGSGTRLTVV.

The genes are TRBV12-5 and TRBJ1-1; perhaps TRBD1 as D (5 bases). Trimming pared 3 bases from V and 3 bases from J, leaving 8 bases between. Germline CDR1 reads LGHNT; CDR2 reads FRNRAP. CDR3 size: 13 residues. The CDR3: CASGFSGDTEAFF. The DNA of the CDR3 is TGTGCTAGTGGTTTCTCGGGGGACACTGAAGCTTTCTTT.

The gene calls are TRBV9 and TRBJ2-5; 7 bases map to TRBD2. V trimming: 7 bases; J trimming: 7 bases; junction bases outside the gene matches: 7. Per the germline V gene, CDR1 is SGDLS and CDR2 is YYNGEE. This CDR3 has 12 residues. In DNA form, the CDR3 reads TGTGCCAGCCGAAGTGGGGAGGGGACCCAGTACTTC. Protein product: CASRSGEGTQYF.

The chain joins TRBV5-6 to TRBJ2-4; 7 bases agree with TRBD1. Germline loops: CDR1 SGHDT, CDR2 YYEEEE. The CDR3 totals 15 residues. The V gene end was trimmed by 1 base and the J gene end by 1 base; junction bases not matched to a gene: 2. CDR3 region: CASSLPDRAKNIQYF. The DNA for the CDR3 is TGTGCCAGCAGCTTGCCGGACAGGGCCAAAAACATTCAGTACTTC.

Written as DNA, the CDR3 is TGTGCCAGCAGCCCCTCCTACACAGATACGCAGTATTTT. It translates to CASSPSYTDTQYF. The V gene is TRBV5-4, the J gene TRBJ2-3; D call uncertain. CDR1 and CDR2 from the germline V gene are SGHNT and YYREEE (reference sequence). V lost 4 bases to trimming and J lost 2 bases, with 8 bases between them. This CDR3 is 13 amino acids long.